The 3 T cell receptor beta chains presented below share a single source sample, sequenced in a study of molecular identifiers for immune sequencing clone quantification (dated by TCRdb to the late 2010s). The library relied on PCR. Instrument used: NextSeq 500. TCRdb reanalyzed the raw reads on its own, using fastp at Q25 for trimming and MiXCR for clone calling, and kept in-frame beta chains. Every entry covers one CDR3 protein and lists the most common genes and DNA from its rows. This sample is represented by over 300,000 distinct CDR3 sequences; under 25% of them were singletons. The ten largest clones represent 0.65% to 0.75% of the sample. The sample comprised naive CD8+ T cells from blood, with Jurkat cell RNA spiked in. The meaning of the sample's cell subset or site label: FACS-sorted CD8+CD4-CCR7+CD45RA+ naive T cells. The source of these receptors is a human donor in good health. Some libraries in this study had Jurkat cell RNA spiked in.

Remarks on this clonotype: A much larger clone differs by one base, so this may be a read error. V gene TRBV28 combines with J gene TRBJ2-2; D might be TRBD1 (5 bases). There are 17 residues in the CDR3. V was trimmed by 6 bases and J by 9 bases, leaving 26 bases between them. Germline lookup yields CDR1 MDHEN and CDR2 SYDVKM. Here the CDR3 reads CASRPTTTETYSRELFF. The CDR3, as DNA: TGTGCCAGCAGACCGACAACGACAGAGACTTACAGCCGGGAGCTGTTTTTT.

Comments on this clonotype: A junction end diverges from the germline sequence, so it may reflect a read error. This chain links TRBV30 with TRBJ2-3; D unclear. Germline CDR1 GTSNPN, CDR2 SVGIG (reference sequence). This CDR3 has 15 amino acids. CDR3 DNA sequence: TGTGCCCGGAGTGTTCGGGCCGGAGCTGGAGATACGCAGTATTTT. Its translation: CARSVRAGAGDTQYF.

A note on this clonotype: An end of the junction differs from the germline gene, which may be a read error. This chain's CDR3 is CASSLEGTSMLYEQYF. The CDR3 bases are TGCGCCAGCAGCTTGGAGGGCACAAGTATGCTGTACGAGCAGTACTTC. The chain couples TRBV5-3 to TRBJ2-7; D is perhaps TRBD2 (6 bases). TRBV5-3 is identified as an open reading frame with a role that is uncertain. The CDR3 extends over 16 amino acids.